This entry lists 13 T cell receptor beta chains sequenced from one sample in a study of somatic mutations in cytotoxic T cells in rheumatoid arthritis. Some clones are missing from TCRdb's copy, which holds only in-frame ones; the method was immunoSEQ multiplex PCR. The table includes 4,000 to 5,000 clones, around three quarters detected once. Sequences were obtained from CD8+ T cells sorted from blood. All receptors derive from an adult with rheumatoid arthritis.

The chain recombines TRBV7-9 with TRBJ2-7, with D perhaps TRBD1 (6 bases). The CDR3 is 14 residues long. Trimming took 3 bases from V and 3 from J, leaving 12 bases between them. Germline V gene data show CDR1 as SEHNR and CDR2 as FQNEAQ (reference sequence). The CDR3 loop reads CASSFATGGYEQYF. Here the CDR3 DNA reads TGTGCCAGCAGCTTCGCGACAGGAGGCTACGAGCAGTACTTC.

The chain has TRBV5-5 and TRBJ1-5; 7 bases line up with TRBD1. The junction had 4 bases not matched to a gene; V was cut back by 2 bases and J by 11 bases. This CDR3 region has 12 residues. From germline, CDR1 is SGHKS and CDR2 YYEKEE (reference sequence). Written as DNA, the CDR3 is TGTGCCAGCAGCTTAGGGGGCGCGGCCCAGCATTTT. This sequence encodes CASSLGGAAQHF.

The chain is built from TRBV28 and TRBJ2-7, with a tentative D call TRBD2 (6 bases). V was shortened by 1 base and J by 4 bases, with 17 bases between the two germline ends. This CDR3 has 16 residues. From germline, CDR1 is MDHEN and CDR2 SYDVKM. DNA of the CDR3: TGTGCCAGCAGTTTATATGGCGGAGGGTTGCTATACGAGCAGTACTTC. Its translation is CASSLYGGGLLYEQYF.

The rearrangement uses TRBV5-1 and TRBJ2-3; tentatively, D is TRBD1 (6 bases). The CDR3 contains 15 residues. The germline V gene has CDR1 SGHRS and CDR2 YFSETQ. V was cut by 4 bases and J by 0 bases, with 12 bases left in between. This chain's CDR3 is CASSHRDTSTDTQYF. Here the CDR3 DNA reads TGCGCCAGCAGCCACCGGGACACAAGCACAGATACGCAGTATTTT. The full variable domain, in which reference TRBV5-1 and TRBJ2-3 provide the parts outside the CDR3, is KAGVTQTPRYLIKTRGQQVTLSCSPISGHRSVSWYQQTPGQGLQFLFEYFSETQRNKGNFPGRFSGRQFSNSRSEMNVSTLELGDSALYLCASSHRDTSTDTQYFGPGTRLTVL.

Concerning this clone: The same CDR3 is also encoded by other DNA sequences in this sample. V is TRBV5-6 and J is TRBJ2-7; D gene ambiguous. This CDR3 region has 13 residues. CDR1 is SGHDT, CDR2 YYEEEE, per germline. The ends were cut back, 0 bases at V and 0 bases at J, with 4 bases in the middle. The CDR3 DNA reads as TGTGCCAGCAGCTTGGGCAGCTCCTACGAGCAGTACTTC. It codes for CASSLGSSYEQYF. The full variable domain, its missing parts supplied by reference TRBV5-6 and TRBJ2-7, is DAGVTQSPTHLIKTRGQQVTLRCSPKSGHDTVSWYQQALGQGPQFIFQYYEEEERQRGNFPDRFSGHQFPNYSSELNVNALLLGDSALYLCASSLGSSYEQYFGPGTRLTVT.

The V call is TRBV7-6, the J call TRBJ1-5, with no clear D. The V end was cut by 2 bases, the J end by 0 bases, with 17 bases between. The CDR3 has 18 amino acids. CDR1 is SGHVS, CDR2 FNYEAQ, per germline. The CDR3 here is CASSLLPARTDSNQPQHF. Written as DNA, the CDR3 is TGTGCCAGCAGCTTACTTCCGGCCAGGACCGATAGCAATCAGCCCCAGCATTTT.

This clone was seen a few times. This chain connects TRBV27 to TRBJ1-1; 8 nucleotides line up with TRBD1. CDR3 length equals 12 residues. The V gene end was trimmed by 7 bases and the J gene end by 3 bases; junction bases not matched to a gene: 1. Germline CDR1 and CDR2: MNHEY and SMNVEV (reference sequence). The DNA for the CDR3 is TGTGCCAGCAAACAGGGGGACACTGAAGCTTTCTTT. As protein: CASKQGDTEAFF.

The J gene is TRBJ1-1, the V gene TRBV28; D may be TRBD1 (6 bases). V lost 4 bases and J 1 base, leaving 7 bases between the germline ends. This CDR3 has 13 residues. Germline CDR1 is MDHEN and CDR2 is SYDVKM. The CDR3 nucleotides read TGTGCCAGCAGTTGGGGGCGGAACACTGAAGCTTTCTTT. It encodes CASSWGRNTEAFF.

This chain links TRBV10-3 with TRBJ2-5, with D possibly matching TRBD1 (5 bases). The CDR3 is made up of 15 amino acids. V was cut by 4 bases and J by 5 bases, with 17 bases left in between. Germline V gives CDR1 ENHRY, CDR2 SYGVKD. The CDR3 coding sequence is TGTGCCATCAGTGGCAATAGGACACTGGGGGAGACCCAGTACTTC. This encodes CAISGNRTLGETQYF.

This clone ranks as large. The chain recombines TRBV6-1 with TRBJ1-5; the D is unclear. The CDR3 runs to 14 residues. The V gene's germline CDR1 is MNHNS and CDR2 SASEGT. Trimming removed 3 bases at V and 5 bases at J, with 11 bases between. The CDR3 nucleotides read TGTGCCAGCAGTGAGGGGTCAGCCTATCAGCCCCAGCATTTT. Translation gives CASSEGSAYQPQHF.

This clone turned up a few times. The rearrangement links TRBV2 to TRBJ1-1, with a possible D match to TRBD1 (6 bases). CDR3 length equals 14 residues. V was pared by 6 bases and J by 4 bases, with 15 bases between. Germline loops: CDR1 SNHLY, CDR2 FYNNEI. The CDR3 spells CASRRRGDFTEAFF. In nucleotides, the CDR3 is TGTGCCAGCAGAAGAAGGGGGGATTTCACTGAAGCTTTCTTT. Full variable domain (missing parts from reference TRBV2 and TRBJ1-1): EPEVTQTPSHQVTQMGQEVILRCVPISNHLYFYWYRQILGQKVEFLVSFYNNEISEKSEIFDDQFSVERPDGSNFTLKIRSTKLEDSAMYFCASRRRGDFTEAFFGQGTRLTVV.

V gene TRBV7-3 combines with J gene TRBJ1-1; D is unresolved. CDR1 is SGHTA, CDR2 FQGTGA, per germline. The V gene lost 1 base and the J gene lost 0 bases, with 3 bases spanning the gap. CDR3 length equals 13 residues. CDR3: CASSLKVNTEAFF. CDR3 bases: TGTGCCAGCAGCTTAAAAGTGAACACTGAAGCTTTCTTT.

This sequence joins TRBV4-1 and TRBJ1-2, with D possibly matching TRBD1 (5 bases). CDR1 and CDR2 (germline): MGHRA, YSYEKL. Trimming pared 1 base from V and 2 bases from J, leaving 8 bases between. The CDR3 extends over 14 amino acids. Here the CDR3 reads CASSQGRENYGYTF. CDR3 bases: TGCGCCAGCAGCCAAGGCAGGGAAAACTATGGCTACACCTTC.